The entry that follows covers one T cell receptor beta chain sequence. Its target is unknown. The data are from a study of shared clonotypes between healthy human individuals. Study overall: There were three CD4 naive, three CD4 memory, two CD8 naive and one CD8 memory plates per donor.

In the study's own analysis: There were no quality scores in the junction-only immunoSEQ sequences, so filtering differed. Sequenced by immunoSEQ multiplex PCR; TCRdb stores in-frame clones only, minus some. V and J calls plus clone size are reproduced from that table; the DNA served to infer D and trimming. The profile shows fewer than 200,000 clones, roughly 91% of them singletons. Study observations and caveats: Clonotypes shared by all four sorted-subset donors had higher generation probabilities than non-shared clonotypes.

CDR1 is SGHRS, CDR2 YFSETQ, per germline. The CDR3 is made up of 15 amino acids. V dropped 6 bases and J dropped 0 bases, with 15 bases sitting between them. The chain carries TRBV5-1 and TRBJ1-1; D remains unclear. The sequenced sample was naive CD4+ T cells sorted from blood. This sample's subset: CD45RA+ positively selected. This TCR derives from a woman in her thirties in good health. DNA for the CDR3: TGCGCCAGCACCGCGACGGACGGGATGAACACTGAAGCTTTCTTT. This encodes CASTATDGMNTEAFF.